This T cell receptor beta chain derives from a study of blood T cell repertoires in COVID-19. The ends lost 6 bases at V and 2 bases at J; junction bases unmatched: 3. The CDR3 is made up of 13 amino acids. Profiling relied on immunoSEQ multiplex PCR, and the TCRdb table lists in-frame clones only, not all of them. The table shows approximately 78,000 clones, with approximately 87% occurring only once. This clone appeared a few times. What was sequenced was peripheral blood. The chain is built from TRBV12-3 or TRBV12-4 and TRBJ1-2; 7 positions agree with TRBD1. This TCR was recovered from a woman of 80 years or more with acute or convalescent COVID-19. CDR3 nucleotide sequence: TGTGCCAGCAGCCCGACAGGGAACTATGGCTACACCTTC. Translating gives CASSPTGNYGYTF.